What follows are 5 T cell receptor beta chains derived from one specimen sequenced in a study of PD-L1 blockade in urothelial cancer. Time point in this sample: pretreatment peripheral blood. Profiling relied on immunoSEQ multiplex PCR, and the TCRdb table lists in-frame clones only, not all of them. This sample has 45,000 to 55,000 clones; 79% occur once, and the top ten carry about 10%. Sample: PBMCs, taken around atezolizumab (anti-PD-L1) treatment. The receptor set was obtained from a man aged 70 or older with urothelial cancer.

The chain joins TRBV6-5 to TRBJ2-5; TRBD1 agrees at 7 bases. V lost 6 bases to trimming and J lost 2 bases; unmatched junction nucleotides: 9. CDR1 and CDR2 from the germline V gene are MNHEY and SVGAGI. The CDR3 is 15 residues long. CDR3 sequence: CASSPYNRGQETQYF. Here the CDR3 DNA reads TGTGCCAGCAGCCCATATAACAGGGGACAAGAGACCCAGTACTTC.

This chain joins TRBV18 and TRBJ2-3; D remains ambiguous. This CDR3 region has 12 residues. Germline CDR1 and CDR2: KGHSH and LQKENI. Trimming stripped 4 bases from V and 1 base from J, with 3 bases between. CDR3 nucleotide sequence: TGTGCCAGCTCACGAGGCACAGATACGCAGTATTTT. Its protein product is CASSRGTDTQYF.

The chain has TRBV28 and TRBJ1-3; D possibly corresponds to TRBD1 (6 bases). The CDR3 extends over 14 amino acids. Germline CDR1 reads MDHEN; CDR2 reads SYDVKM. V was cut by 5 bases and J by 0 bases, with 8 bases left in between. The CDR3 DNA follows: TGTGCCAGCAGTACAGGGAACTCTGGAAACACCATATATTTT. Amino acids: CASSTGNSGNTIYF.

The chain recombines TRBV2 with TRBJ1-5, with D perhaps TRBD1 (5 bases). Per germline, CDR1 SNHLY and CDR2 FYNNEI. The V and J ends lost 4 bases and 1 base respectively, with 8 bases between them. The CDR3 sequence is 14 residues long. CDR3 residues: CASSGTLSNQPQHF. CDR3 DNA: TGTGCCAGCAGTGGGACACTGAGCAATCAGCCCCAGCATTTT.

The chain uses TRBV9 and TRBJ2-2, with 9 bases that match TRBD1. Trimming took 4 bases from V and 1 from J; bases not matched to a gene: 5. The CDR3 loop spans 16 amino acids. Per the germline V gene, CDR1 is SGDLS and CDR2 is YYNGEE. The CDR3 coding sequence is TGTGCCAGCAGCAAGTTGGGACAGGGGAACACCGGGGAGCTGTTTTTT. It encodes CASSKLGQGNTGELFF.